The clone carrying this T cell receptor beta chain was seen at least ten times. The antigen is not known. This specimen comes from a study of Graves' ophthalmopathy and Graves' hyperthyroidism. This CDR3 is 15 amino acids long. J gave up 1 base and V 8 bases, and 6 bases lay outside the gene matches. Germline CDR1 is ENHRY and CDR2 is SYGVKD. Findings and caveats of the study: Most thyroid clonotypes with frequency above 0.001 were detected in blood too.

For donors with ophthalmopathy, the disease showed moderate-to-severe activity, reached CAS ≥3 and NOSPECS ≥4, and had lasted under 3 months. The sequenced template was RNA, covering the TCR beta CDR3 region. After a first-round RT-PCR with HTBI primers, a second-round multiplex PCR was run. TCRdb called the multiplex PCR reads again in MiXCR, with one record for every CDR3 protein. Among approximately 460,000 distinct CDR3 sequences listed, under 15% were seen once. The rearrangement uses TRBV10-3 and TRBJ2-2, with 8 bases fitting TRBD2. The origin of this receptor is a woman in her 30s with Graves' ophthalmopathy. The sequencing sample was made of blood. Here the CDR3 DNA reads TGTGCCATCGGCGAGCTAGCGGGGAACACCGGGGAGCTGTTTTTT. Amino acids: CAIGELAGNTGELFF.